The clone carrying this T cell receptor (beta chain) was detected only once. Its matching antigen is unknown. V was shortened by 5 bases and J by 3 bases, with 16 bases between the two germline ends. CDR1 is SGHDT and CDR2 is YYEEEE in the germline V gene. This CDR3 is built from 15 residues. Profiled with immunoSEQ multiplex PCR; TCRdb holds only in-frame clones, not every one. The table shows 140,000 to 150,000 clones, with around 90% occurring only once. These data come from a study of T cell responses to AZD1222 COVID-19 vaccine. Overall study results and limits: With two AZD1222 doses given, Spike-specific TCR breadth and depth both rose. No day 14 peak samples; only post-peak repertoires were characterized. In a largely white British group with more females than males, clonal diversity was possibly underestimated.

The sequencing here drew on peripheral blood, taken 28 days after the second dose of the MenACWY control vaccine. The chain is built from TRBV5-6 and TRBJ2-3; D possibly matches TRBD1 or TRBD2 (5 bases each). The receptor was isolated from an adult who received the MenACWY meningococcal vaccine as a control. CDR3 in amino acids: CASSLLGDGTDTQYF. CDR3 nucleotide sequence: TGTGCCAGCAGTTTGCTAGGGGACGGTACAGATACGCAGTATTTT.